This T cell receptor beta chain originates from a study of CD8+ T cells in alopecia areata. Overall study findings and caveats: Greater clonality was observed in lesional scalp samples, especially alopecia totalis/universalis, versus normal scalp.

It was from alopecia areata patients that lesional scalp punch biopsies and peripheral blood were collected. Extracted RNA was reverse transcribed into cDNA, the sequencing template. TCRdb's table, derived via immunoSEQ multiplex PCR, lists solely in-frame clones and lacks some. In the table there are approximately 120,000 clones, approximately 47% of which are singletons. About this clone itself: Its antigen is unidentified.

The sequenced sample consisted of NKG2D-low CD8+ T cells sorted from blood. The clonotype comes from a human donor with alopecia areata.

The DNA for the CDR3 is TGCAGCGTTGAAGATGACTCAGACATTCAGTACTTC. It codes for CSVEDDSDIQYF. The rearrangement links TRBV29-1 to TRBJ2-4; D not resolved. Germline-derived CDR1 and CDR2 are SQVTM and ANQGSEA. The CDR3 has 12 residues. V was cut by 0 bases and J by 8 bases, with 8 bases left in between.